Shown below are 2 T cell receptor beta chains from a single sample sequenced in a study of T cell responses to AZD1222 COVID-19 vaccine. TCRdb keeps only in-frame clones here, not all; method: immunoSEQ multiplex PCR. The sample has under 140,000 clones; about nine tenths are singletons. This specimen consisted of peripheral blood, obtained on day 0 of AZD1222 vaccination. The receptors stem from an adult in good health.

The chain is built from TRBV19 and TRBJ2-2, with unresolved D. V lost 3 bases to trimming and J lost 4 bases, with 6 bases between them. This CDR3 is built from 13 residues. The V gene's germline CDR1 is LNHDA and CDR2 SQIVND (reference sequence). CDR3 loop: CASSITPTGELFF. The CDR3 bases are TGTGCCAGTAGTATTACCCCCACCGGGGAGCTGTTTTTT.

This clone was seen just once. This sequence joins TRBV5-1 and TRBJ2-7; TRBD1 matches at 9 bases. Germline CDR1 and CDR2: SGHRS and YFSETQ. V was clipped by 0 bases and J by 3 bases; unmatched bases: 4. This CDR3 is 15 amino acids long. The CDR3 is CASSLAGTGIYEQYF. CDR3 nucleotide sequence: TGCGCCAGCAGCTTGGCAGGGACAGGGATCTACGAGCAGTACTTC.